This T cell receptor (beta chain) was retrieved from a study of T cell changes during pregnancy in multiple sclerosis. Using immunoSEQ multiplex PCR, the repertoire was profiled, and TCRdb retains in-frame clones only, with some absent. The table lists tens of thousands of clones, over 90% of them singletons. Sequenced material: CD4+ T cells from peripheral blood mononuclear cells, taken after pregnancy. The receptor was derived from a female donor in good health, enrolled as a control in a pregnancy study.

This CDR3 reads CASSQDAPAGVTTAYEQYF. CDR3 DNA: TGCGCCAGCAGCCAAGATGCTCCAGCGGGGGTTACTACTGCCTACGAGCAGTACTTC. This chain joins TRBV4-1 and TRBJ2-7, with TRBD2 matching 8 bases. Germline V gene sequence: CDR1 MGHRA, CDR2 YSYEKL. CDR3 length equals 19 residues. The V segment lost 0 bases and the J segment 2 bases; nucleotides outside the gene matches: 15.